The clone carrying this TCR beta chain was detected once. Germline lookup yields CDR1 SNHLY and CDR2 FYNNEI. The CDR3 spans 13 residues. Germline trimming cut 6 bases from V and 4 bases from J; bases unmatched to any gene: 4. The data belong to a study of blood T cell repertoires in COVID-19. Study-wide background: The study drew acute and convalescent COVID-19 samples from the United States, Italy and Spain. From T cells, B-cell-depleted T cells, or PBMCs came the material, which was cDNA or gDNA.

In the study's own analysis: Estimates of nucleated cell counts were drawn from the amplification of reference gene primers. The table came from immunoSEQ multiplex PCR; TCRdb's copy has only in-frame clones and leaves some out. V, J and clone size are taken as reported in that table, and D and trimming were inferred from the DNA itself. Here the sample spans a few hundred thousand clones, over 70% being singletons. The V and J genes are TRBV2 and TRBJ1-1, with TRBD1 matching 8 bases. Sequencing was carried out using peripheral blood. The sequence derives from a woman older than 75 with acute or convalescent COVID-19. CDR3 loop: CASRDREGTEAFF. The CDR3 nucleotides are TGTGCCAGCAGGGACAGGGAGGGCACTGAAGCTTTCTTT.